The 23 T cell receptor beta chains reported below all come from one sample, sequenced in a study of response to subunit inactivated influenza vaccine. TCRdb re-called the RT-PCR reads with MiXCR, one entry per CDR3 protein. The sample has a few hundred thousand distinct CDR3 sequences; less than 7.5% are singletons. The input for sequencing was PBMCs from blood, taken approximately 25 months after vaccination. The origin of the receptors is a man aged 45 to 70 who received an inactivated influenza vaccine.

The chain recombines TRBV7-6 with TRBJ2-7, with 8 nucleotides matching TRBD2. CDR1 is SGHVS and CDR2 is FNYEAQ in the germline V gene. V shed 1 base and J 4 bases; nucleotides not matched to a gene: 3. The CDR3 runs 14 residues. This CDR3 is CASSLGGTSYEQYF. The CDR3 region has the DNA TGTGCCAGCAGCTTAGGTGGGACTAGTTACGAGCAGTACTTC.

This clonotype has a handful of counts. The J gene is TRBJ1-2, the V gene TRBV20-1; D unclear. CDR3 size: 10 residues. The V end lost 5 bases, the J end lost 5 bases, and 6 bases lay between the germline ends. Germline V gene lookup returns CDR1 DFQATT and CDR2 SNEGSKA (reference sequence). CDR3 in amino acids: CSALEYGYTF. DNA of the CDR3: TGCAGTGCTCTCGAATATGGCTACACCTTC.

The gene calls are TRBV20-1 and TRBJ2-3; a possible D gene is TRBD1 (5 bases). The CDR3 runs to 15 residues. Germline V lookup: CDR1 DFQATT, CDR2 SNEGSKA (reference sequence). With 1 base removed from V and 1 base from J, the gap between germline ends came to 12 bases. The CDR3 coding sequence is TGCAGTGCTAGAGTACCAGGGTGGGGCACAGATACGCAGTATTTT. Amino acids: CSARVPGWGTDTQYF.

This clonotype was seen a handful of times. The chain has TRBV20-1 and TRBJ2-5, with D hard to call. The CDR3 consists of 11 residues. Trimming took off 2 bases at V and 7 bases at J, with 8 bases between the two ends. The germline V gene has CDR1 DFQATT and CDR2 SNEGSKA (reference sequence). The CDR3 sequence: CSARWGGTQYF. CDR3 coding DNA: TGCAGTGCTAGATGGGGTGGGACCCAGTACTTC.

This clonotype has just a few counts. The CDR3 bases are TGTGCCAGCAGAACATTGAACACTGAAGCTTTCTTT. Translating gives CASRTLNTEAFF. V and J are TRBV6-5 and TRBJ1-1; unclear D gene. The CDR3 runs 12 residues. With 6 bases removed from V and 0 bases from J, the gap between germline ends came to 5 bases. The germline V gene encodes CDR1 MNHEY and CDR2 SVGAGI.

The chain recombines TRBV20-1 with TRBJ2-7; perhaps TRBD2 as D (6 bases). This CDR3 contains 16 residues. The germline CDR1 and CDR2 sequences are DFQATT and SNEGSKA (reference sequence). V was cut by 5 bases and J by 2 bases, with 22 bases left in between. CDR3 in DNA: TGCAGTGCTCCCCGGGAGACTCGTATTACACCCTACGAGCAGTACTTC. Protein sequence: CSAPRETRITPYEQYF.

This clonotype has ten or more counts. This rearrangement joins TRBV4-3 to TRBJ1-1; 7 bases match TRBD1. The germline gives CDR1 LGHNA, CDR2 YSLEER. The CDR3 sequence is 15 residues long. V dropped 3 bases and J dropped 2; count of bases not matched to a gene: 6. CDR3 loop: CASSQARDRNTEAFF. CDR3 sequence (DNA): TGCGCCAGCAGCCAGGCCCGGGACAGAAACACTGAAGCTTTCTTT.

V is TRBV14 and J is TRBJ1-2; D remains ambiguous. Per the germline V gene, CDR1 is SGHDN and CDR2 is FVKESK. CDR3 length equals 13 residues. V was trimmed by 6 bases and J by 0 bases, leaving 8 bases between them. CDR3 amino acids: CASREGTNYGYTF. CDR3 nucleotide sequence: TGTGCCAGCAGAGAAGGGACTAACTATGGCTACACCTTC.

Many counts were recorded for this clonotype. The CDR3 DNA reads as TGCGCCAGCAGCTTGGTTTCCGAAATTCCTACCTACGAGCAGTACTTC. Its protein product is CASSLVSEIPTYEQYF. The chain uses TRBV5-1 and TRBJ2-7, with D unresolved. The CDR3 is made up of 16 amino acids. V shed 0 bases and J shed 2 bases, with 15 bases lying between them. The germline CDR1 and CDR2 sequences are SGHRS and YFSETQ.

This clonotype was seen more than once but under ten times. V gene TRBV9 combines with J gene TRBJ1-6; D uncertain. The V and J ends lost 2 bases and 7 bases respectively, with 10 bases between them. Germline lookup yields CDR1 SGDLS and CDR2 YYNGEE. The length of the CDR3 is 14 residues. Here the CDR3 DNA reads TGTGCCAGCAGCGTGGACGACCGGAATTCACCCCTCCACTTT. This codes for CASSVDDRNSPLHF.

The chain employs TRBV30 and TRBJ1-2; no firm D call. Per germline, CDR1 GTSNPN and CDR2 SVGIG (reference sequence). V lost 4 bases and J lost 5, with 14 bases in between. CDR3 length: 13 amino acids. The chain's CDR3 is CAWIDPGSYGYTF. CDR3 nucleotides: TGTGCCTGGATAGATCCGGGATCATATGGCTACACCTTC.

The CDR3 loop reads CASSLSFGTAFQETQYF. DNA for the CDR3: TGTGCCAGCAGCTTATCTTTTGGGACAGCCTTTCAAGAGACCCAGTACTTC. The V gene is TRBV7-6, the J gene TRBJ2-5, with 7 bases aligning to TRBD1. The V and J ends lost 2 bases and 2 bases, in that order; junction bases with no gene match: 11. Germline V lookup: CDR1 SGHVS, CDR2 FNYEAQ. The CDR3 length is 17 residues.

The table lists this clonotype with a few counts. The CDR3 spells CASSQTDSSGANVLTF. The CDR3 nucleotides read TGTGCCAGCTCCCAAACGGACAGCTCTGGGGCCAACGTCCTGACTTTC. This sequence joins TRBV10-3 and TRBJ2-6, with D tentatively TRBD1 (6 bases). Germline V CDR1 and CDR2: ENHRY, SYGVKD. V dropped 10 bases and J dropped 0 bases, with 16 bases sitting between them. The CDR3 runs to 16 residues.

The gene calls are TRBV5-1 and TRBJ1-1; D is undetermined. CDR3 length: 14 amino acids. Between the trimmed V and J ends, which lost 7 bases and 4 bases, there was a span of 17 bases. Germline values: CDR1 SGHRS, CDR2 YFSETQ. CDR3 bases: TGCGCCAGCGCCGCCCGGGGAGGGAGCACTGAAGCTTTCTTT. Amino acid sequence: CASAARGGSTEAFF.

V is TRBV20-1 and J is TRBJ2-1; D gene ambiguous. This CDR3 has 12 amino acids. Germline-derived CDR1 and CDR2 are DFQATT and SNEGSKA (reference sequence). Trimming took off 3 bases at V and 5 bases at J, with 8 bases between the two ends. This CDR3 is CSASGSDNEQFF. The CDR3 coding sequence is TGCAGTGCTAGCGGTTCTGACAATGAGCAGTTCTTC.

This clonotype was recorded a few times. This chain uses TRBV14 with TRBJ2-4, with D perhaps matching TRBD1 (5 bases). CDR3 length: 17 residues. Germline V gene sequence: CDR1 SGHDN, CDR2 FVKESK. Trimming left V 2 bases short and J 0 bases short, with 14 bases between. As DNA, the CDR3 is TGTGCCAGCAGCCAAAACAGGCCCCAGCTAGCCAAAAACATTCAGTACTTC. Its protein product is CASSQNRPQLAKNIQYF.

This clonotype was found a few times. The chain's CDR3 is CASSSTGQGETQYF. In nucleotides, the CDR3 is TGTGCCAGCAGTTCAACTGGACAGGGAGAGACCCAGTACTTC. The J gene is TRBJ2-5, the V gene TRBV28, with 8 bases matching TRBD1. CDR1 is MDHEN, CDR2 SYDVKM, per germline. The V segment lost 4 bases and the J segment 4 bases; nucleotides outside the gene matches: 5. This CDR3 is 14 amino acids long.

The chain carries TRBV20-1 and TRBJ1-1; unclear D gene. This CDR3 comprises 16 residues. The V end was cut by 0 bases, the J end by 4 bases, with 18 bases between. The germline V gene has CDR1 DFQATT and CDR2 SNEGSKA (reference sequence). In DNA, the CDR3 is TGCAGTGCTAGAGATTTTTCTCGACAACGAGGCACTGAAGCTTTCTTT. Translated, it gives CSARDFSRQRGTEAFF.

The CDR3 DNA follows: TGTGCCAGCAGCTTTCTCGGGGTAGCCAAAAACATTCAGTACTTC. Translation: CASSFLGVAKNIQYF. J is TRBJ2-4 and V is TRBV7-2; tentatively, D is TRBD2 (5 bases). Trimming pared 3 bases from V and 0 bases from J, leaving 9 bases between. The CDR3 sequence is 15 residues long. The V gene's germline CDR1 is SGHTA and CDR2 FQGNSA.

The chain carries TRBV5-6 and TRBJ2-3; the D is unclear. This CDR3 is 15 amino acids long. The V gene's germline CDR1 is SGHDT and CDR2 YYEEEE. Trimming took off 3 bases at V and 0 bases at J, with 11 bases between the two ends. The CDR3 spells CASSYYRGSTDTQYF. The CDR3 DNA is TGTGCCAGCAGCTATTACAGAGGAAGCACAGATACGCAGTATTTT.

Only a few counts were recorded for this clonotype. The chain is built from TRBV2 and TRBJ2-1, with 11 bases lining up with TRBD2. This CDR3 is 15 amino acids long. Germline lookup yields CDR1 SNHLY and CDR2 FYNNEI. V trimming: 6 bases; J trimming: 4 bases; junction bases outside the gene matches: 5. This CDR3 reads CASRAGLAAYNEQFF. CDR3 nucleotides: TGTGCCAGCAGGGCGGGACTAGCGGCTTACAATGAGCAGTTCTTC.

At least ten counts were recorded for this clonotype. This chain links TRBV5-5 with TRBJ2-3; D may be TRBD1 (6 bases). This CDR3 spans 14 amino acids. Trimming removed 2 bases from V and 6 bases from J, with 13 bases in between. The V gene's germline CDR1 is SGHKS and CDR2 YYEKEE (reference sequence). DNA of the CDR3: TGTGCCAGCAGCTTAATGGGGGCCCAGGATACGCAGTATTTT. Amino acid sequence: CASSLMGAQDTQYF.

About this clonotype: This sequence may be a read error, since a much larger clone differs from it by one base. V gene TRBV20-1 combines with J gene TRBJ2-1; TRBD2 aligns across 12 bases. The DNA matches TRBJ2-7 better at its end, which makes the J call doubtful. The CDR3 runs to 15 residues. Germline V CDR1 and CDR2: DFQATT, SNEGSKA (reference sequence). The CDR3 here is CSAPRTSGDYNEQYF. DNA of the CDR3: TGCAGTGCTCCTAGGACTAGCGGGGATTACAATGAGCAGTACTTC.